This T cell receptor (beta chain) was recovered during a study of blood T cell repertoires in COVID-19. Repertoires were generated with immunoSEQ multiplex PCR, while TCRdb's copy carries only in-frame clones and drops some. The sample has over 250,000 clones; 65% to 90% are singletons. Sequenced sample: peripheral blood. The source of this sequence is a human donor in a cohort sampled during active COVID-19.

DNA for the CDR3: TGTGCCAGCAGTTCGAGGGAGGGAAACACCATATATTTT. Translated: CASSSREGNTIYF. J is TRBJ1-3 and V is TRBV6-1; no clear D gene. The V gene's germline CDR1 is MNHNS and CDR2 SASEGT. V was pared by 5 bases and J by 4 bases, with 9 bases between. The CDR3 totals 13 residues.